A selection of T cell receptor beta chains follows, all from one sample in a study of human T cells and chemical hapten exposure. One entry per CDR3 protein, called by TCRdb with MiXCR from the RACE reads. Of 280,000 or so distinct CDR3 sequences in the sample, approximately 8% are singletons; the top ten hold 1.2%. This sample comprised whole blood, obtained in connection with sensitization to the hapten diphenylcyclopropenone (DPC). These receptors were obtained from a man aged 18-30 years with alopecia areata. Some clones in this sample may be carry-over from other donors' samples. Each CDR3 is given with its conserved first and last residue. Fields, in order: clone size, V gene, CDR3 length, D gene, J gene, CDR3 DNA, CDR3 protein. A D gene is named only where the DNA matches it firmly. The listing skips clone size in some rows; elsewhere it reads once, few, many or a size class.

few	TRBV5-6	13	TRBD1	TRBJ2-1	TGTGCCAGCAGCAAGGACAGGGGACACGAGCAGTTCTTC	CASSKDRGHEQFF
.	TRBV27	17	TRBD1	TRBJ2-6	TGTGCCAGCAGTTTATTTACAGGGGGCGGTGGGGCCAACGTCCTGACTTTC	CASSLFTGGGGANVLTF
many	TRBV27	17	.	TRBJ2-3	TGTGCCAGCAGTTCGGAAGCAGGGGGGACTTACACAGATACGCAGTATTTT	CASSSEAGGTYTDTQYF
few	TRBV11-2	13	.	TRBJ1-5	TGTGCCAGCAGCCCATCCCCAGGTCGCCCCCAGCATTTT	CASSPSPGRPQHF
.	TRBV10-3	14	.	TRBJ1-5	TGTGCCATCAGTGAGTCAGTCATGTTGCAGCCCCAGCATTTT	CAISESVMLQPQHF
.	TRBV6-6	15	.	TRBJ2-3	TGTGCCAGCAGTCCCTTTGCCTTTCAGGGGGATACGCAGTATTTT	CASSPFAFQGDTQYF
few	TRBV7-3	13	.	TRBJ2-3	TGTGCCAGCAGCCCCCCCGGTCCGGGTACGCAGTATTTT	CASSPPGPGTQYF
many	TRBV29-1	13	.	TRBJ1-1	TGCAGCGAGAGACAGACAATGAACACTGAAGCTTTCTTT	CSERQTMNTEAFF
few	TRBV20-1	13	.	TRBJ2-7	TGCAGTGCCCAGCACGACAGGAAGAACGAGCAGTACTTC	CSAQHDRKNEQYF
few	TRBV25-1	14	.	TRBJ2-5	TGTGCCAGCAGTGCCCTGGGGGCTCAAGAGACCCAGTACTTC	CASSALGAQETQYF
few	TRBV4-3	14	.	TRBJ2-5	TGCGCCAGCAGCCAAGAAGAGAGGAAAGAGACCCAGTACTTC	CASSQEERKETQYF
few	TRBV6-2/TRBV6-3	14	.	TRBJ1-1	TGTGCCAGCAGTTACTCGATGGGGAGTACTGAAGCTTTCTTT	CASSYSMGSTEAFF
few	TRBV4-1	15	TRBD1	TRBJ1-5	TGCGCCAGCAGCCAAGGAGGGACAGGATATCAGCCCCAGCATTTT	CASSQGGTGYQPQHF
many	TRBV20-1	15	.	TRBJ1-2	TGCAGTGCTAGAGCAGTGGCAGGGATAGATTATGGCTACACCTTC	CSARAVAGIDYGYTF
.	TRBV6-2/TRBV6-3	12	.	TRBJ1-1	TGTGCCAGCAGTTACGGTAGAGTCGAAGCTTTCTTT	CASSYGRVEAFF
.	TRBV6-5	16	.	TRBJ2-1	TGTGCCAGCAGTCCTGAACGTAGGACTAACTACAATGAGCAGTTCTTC	CASSPERRTNYNEQFF
few	TRBV7-9	12	.	TRBJ1-1	TGTGCCAGCAGCTTTGGGTTGGCTGAAGCTTTCTTT	CASSFGLAEAFF
many	TRBV11-2	13	.	TRBJ1-1	TGTGCCAGCAGCGACACCGTTGAGTCTTGGACTTTCTTT	CASSDTVESWTFF
few	TRBV5-1	15	.	TRBJ1-4	TGCGCCAGCAGCTTGATCGGCCAATTAAATGAAAAACTGTTTTTT	CASSLIGQLNEKLFF
many	TRBV6-2/TRBV6-3	17	.	TRBJ2-4	TGTGCCAGCAGTTACGGAAGGGGGGGAATGGCCAAAAACATTCAGTACTTC	CASSYGRGGMAKNIQYF
many	TRBV6-6	12	.	TRBJ1-1	TGTGCCAGCAGTACTACAGGGCTCCAAGCTTTCTTT	CASSTTGLQAFF
few	TRBV24-1	17	TRBD1	TRBJ1-4	TGTGCCACCAGAGAGGGACAGGGTATAATGGCGAATGAAAAACTGTTTTTT	CATREGQGIMANEKLFF
.	TRBV29-1	17	TRBD1	TRBJ1-2	TGCAGCGCTCCTGAAAGGGGGGCGACAGGGGGGAACTATGGCTACACCTTC	CSAPERGATGGNYGYTF
.	TRBV13	14	.	TRBJ1-1	TGTGCCAGCAGCGTCCGGGGGACGCGAGATGAAGCTTTCTTT	CASSVRGTRDEAFF
.	TRBV7-8	17	TRBD1	TRBJ1-2	TGTGCCAGCAGCCTGAGGACAGGGCGCGACGCTAACTATGGCTACACCTTC	CASSLRTGRDANYGYTF
.	TRBV3-1	16	.	TRBJ2-4	TGTGCCAGCAGCCAAAGACAACCCCGGGGCCAAAACATTCAGTACTTC	CASSQRQPRGQNIQYF
.	TRBV20-1	14	.	TRBJ2-5	TGCAGTGCTAGAGATCGCCAGGGACAAGAGACCCAGTACTTC	CSARDRQGQETQYF
many	TRBV4-1	16	.	TRBJ2-2	TGCGCCAGCAGACCAAGGCCCGTAAAGGACACCGGGGAGCTGTTTTTT	CASRPRPVKDTGELFF
few	TRBV4-3	13	.	TRBJ2-7	TGCGCCAGCAGCCAACCCCCCGGGCTAGAGCAGTACTTC	CASSQPPGLEQYF
many	TRBV5-5	15	.	TRBJ1-4	TGTGCCAGCAGCGAGGGGGACCGAGGATTGGAAAAACTGTTTTTT	CASSEGDRGLEKLFF
.	TRBV28	16	TRBD1	TRBJ2-7	TGTGCCAGCAGTAAACACCCCGGGACAGGGAGGACCGAGCAGTACTTC	CASSKHPGTGRTEQYF
many	TRBV29-1	13	.	TRBJ1-1	TGCAGCGTCGCCAATGGGGGCCCAACTGAAGCTTTCTTT	CSVANGGPTEAFF
many	TRBV6-6	13	.	TRBJ1-5	TGTGCCAGCAGGGGGACATCTCCCCAGCCCCAGCATTTT	CASRGTSPQPQHF
.	TRBV24-1	15	.	TRBJ2-6	TGTGCCACCAGTGAGGGGCGCTCTGGGGCCAACGTCCTGACTTTC	CATSEGRSGANVLTF
.	TRBV4-3	18	.	TRBJ1-1	TGCGCCAGCAGCCAAGATCCCAGTTTTGCCATTGAGAACACTGAAGCTTTCTTT	CASSQDPSFAIENTEAFF
many	TRBV5-1	14	TRBD1	TRBJ1-1	TGCGCCAGCAGCTTCAACAGGGGAAGCACTGAAGCTTTCTTT	CASSFNRGSTEAFF
.	TRBV12-5	16	TRBD2	TRBJ2-2	TGTGCTAGTGTGAGAGGACTAGCGTCGAGCACCGGGGAGCTGTTTTTT	CASVRGLASSTGELFF
many	TRBV10-3	17	TRBD1	TRBJ1-5	TGTGCCATCAGTGACGGGTTGACAGGGGGCTCGGGTCAGCCCCAGCATTTT	CAISDGLTGGSGQPQHF
many	TRBV7-2	17	.	TRBJ1-3	TGTGCCAGCAGCTCCCTAATAGGGGGAGGGTCTGGAAACACCATATATTTT	CASSSLIGGGSGNTIYF